What follows are 25 T cell receptor beta chains derived from one specimen sequenced in a study of cytotoxic CD8 clonotypes in ibrutinib-treated CLL. The table came from immunoSEQ multiplex PCR; TCRdb's copy has only in-frame clones and leaves some out. The sample has more than 85,000 clones, almost 80% seen once; the top ten hold 25% to 35%. The input for sequencing was PBMCs, taken after 12 months of ibrutinib treatment. These receptors were taken from a human donor with chronic lymphocytic leukemia.

The rearrangement joins TRBV2 to TRBJ2-3, with D possibly matching TRBD2 (7 bases). Per germline, CDR1 SNHLY and CDR2 FYNNEI. The CDR3 length is 14 residues. V gave up 8 bases and J gave up 4 bases, with 16 bases separating them. The CDR3 region has the DNA TGTGCCAGCTCGAGGGGGGGGACCGCAGATACGCAGTATTTT. Encoded protein: CASSRGGTADTQYF.

J is TRBJ1-1 and V is TRBV5-4; no clear D. The V and J ends lost 4 bases and 1 base respectively, with 8 bases between them. The CDR3 is 13 residues long. Germline loops: CDR1 SGHNT, CDR2 YYREEE (reference sequence). CDR3 nucleotide sequence: TGTGCCAGCAGCCTCGAGTCGAACACTGAAGCTTTCTTT. This sequence encodes CASSLESNTEAFF.

This chain connects TRBV5-1 to TRBJ2-3; maybe TRBD1 (5 bases). The CDR3 runs 15 residues. The germline V gene has CDR1 SGHRS and CDR2 YFSETQ. Trimming removed 5 bases from V and 5 bases from J, with 18 bases in between. In DNA form, the CDR3 reads TGCGCCAGCAGTTCGACAGTGAGCGAACGAGATACGCAGTATTTT. Translated: CASSSTVSERDTQYF.

The V and J genes are TRBV7-9 and TRBJ2-4, with 7 bases lining up with TRBD1. Germline loops: CDR1 SEHNR, CDR2 FQNEAQ (reference sequence). V lost 3 bases to trimming and J lost 2 bases; unmatched junction nucleotides: 1. This CDR3 comprises 14 residues. As DNA, the CDR3 is TGTGCCAGCAGCTTGGGACAGTCCAAAAACATTCAGTACTTC. Translating it yields CASSLGQSKNIQYF.

The V gene is TRBV4-2, the J gene TRBJ2-7; D tentatively reads TRBD1 or TRBD2 (5 bases each). Germline CDR1 and CDR2: LGHNA and YNFKEQ. The V end was cut by 1 base, the J end by 6 bases, with 10 bases between. This CDR3 comprises 13 residues. The CDR3 DNA sequence: TGTGCCAGCAGCCAAGGTGGGGACGTCGAGCAGTACTTC. Protein sequence: CASSQGGDVEQYF.

The chain links TRBV7-3 to TRBJ2-2; 9 nucleotides match TRBD1. With 6 bases clipped from V and 6 bases from J, the junction kept 5 bases outside the gene matches. Germline V gene data show CDR1 as SGHTA and CDR2 as FQGTGA. The length of the CDR3 is 14 residues. CDR3 in DNA: TGTGCCAGCAGGAGGGACAGGGACCCCGGGGAGCTGTTTTTT. It is translated as CASRRDRDPGELFF.

This chain joins TRBV5-4 and TRBJ2-5; 7 bases line up with TRBD2. Germline trimming cut 3 bases from V and 7 bases from J; bases unmatched to any gene: 9. The CDR3 runs 14 residues. Germline CDR1 SGHNT, CDR2 YYREEE (reference sequence). CDR3 DNA: TGTGCCAGCAGCTCTGTGGGGGAGGGAGGGACCCAGTACTTC. Its protein product is CASSSVGEGGTQYF.

This chain links TRBV4-2 with TRBJ2-3; D may be TRBD2 (6 bases). Germline V CDR1 and CDR2: LGHNA, YNFKEQ. The CDR3 runs 14 residues. V shed 3 bases and J shed 3 bases, with 10 bases lying between them. For the CDR3, the DNA is TGTGCCAGCAGCCAGAGACTAGAGACAGATACGCAGTATTTT. Amino acids: CASSQRLETDTQYF.

This rearrangement joins TRBV7-9 to TRBJ2-1, with a tentative D call TRBD1 (6 bases). The CDR3 contains 14 residues. Trimming cost V 5 bases and J 4 bases, with 12 bases left between them. The germline gives CDR1 SEHNR, CDR2 FQNEAQ (reference sequence). CDR3 in amino acids: CASSPGTSYNEQFF. The CDR3 DNA follows: TGTGCCAGCAGCCCCGGGACATCTTACAATGAGCAGTTCTTC. Full variable domain (outside the CDR3, taken from reference TRBV7-9 and TRBJ2-1): DTGVSQNPRHKITKRGQNVTFRCDPISEHNRLYWYRQTLGQGPEFLTYFQNEAQLEKSRLLSDRFSAERPKGSFSTLEIQRTEQGDSAMYLCASSPGTSYNEQFFGPGTRLTVL.

In the case of this clone: Additional DNA sequences in this sample encode the identical CDR3. The chain employs TRBV29-1 and TRBJ2-7, with TRBD1 matching 12 bases. This CDR3 region has 13 residues. Per germline, CDR1 SQVTM and CDR2 ANQGSEA. The J segment lost 5 bases and the V segment lost 4 bases, leaving 3 bases of the junction unmatched. The CDR3 reads CSVVGQGANEQYF. CDR3 bases: TGCAGCGTTGTGGGACAGGGGGCCAACGAGCAGTACTTC.

This clone was seen a handful of times. The chain recombines TRBV20-1 with TRBJ1-2, with 11 nucleotides matching TRBD1. Trimming at V came to 5 bases and at J to 12 bases, leaving 5 bases not matched to a gene. CDR1 and CDR2 from the germline V gene are DFQATT and SNEGSKA (reference sequence). This CDR3 has 11 amino acids. The CDR3 DNA sequence: TGCAGTGCTGCCCCGGACAGGGGGCACACCTTC. Protein: CSAAPDRGHTF.

The J gene is TRBJ1-6, the V gene TRBV9; D is possibly TRBD1 (5 bases). CDR1 SGDLS and CDR2 YYNGEE come from the germline V gene. The CDR3 covers 14 residues. Trimming took off 4 bases at V and 7 bases at J, with 12 bases between the two ends. CDR3 protein: CASSSRGMNSPLHF. For the CDR3, the DNA is TGTGCCAGCAGCAGCCGGGGCATGAATTCACCCCTCCACTTT.

The chain employs TRBV6-5 and TRBJ1-6; maybe TRBD1 (6 bases). The ends were cut back, 6 bases at V and 7 bases at J, with 13 bases in the middle. CDR3 length: 14 residues. CDR1 MNHEY and CDR2 SVGAGI come from the germline V gene. CDR3 in DNA: TGTGCCAGCAGAAGGACAGCCGAGAATTCACCCCTCCACTTT. Its translation: CASRRTAENSPLHF.

The chain employs TRBV6-5 and TRBJ2-5, with 7 positions matching TRBD2. CDR1 is MNHEY and CDR2 is SVGAGI in the germline V gene. The CDR3 covers 14 residues. V trimming: 4 bases; J trimming: 3 bases; junction bases outside the gene matches: 5. The DNA of the CDR3 is TGTGCCAGCAGTTCCACTGGGGGGGAAGAGACCCAGTACTTC. It encodes CASSSTGGEETQYF.

The chain employs TRBV28 and TRBJ2-1; 7 bases agree with TRBD1. CDR1 and CDR2 from the germline V gene are MDHEN and SYDVKM. V was clipped by 4 bases and J by 7 bases; unmatched bases: 10. The CDR3 runs to 15 residues. Here the CDR3 DNA reads TGTGCCAGCAGTTCGTCACGACTCAGGGGGAATGAGCAGTTCTTC. Translated: CASSSSRLRGNEQFF.

The chain employs TRBV28 and TRBJ1-5, with D unresolved. Per the germline V gene, CDR1 is MDHEN and CDR2 is SYDVKM. V gave up 4 bases and J gave up 4 bases, with 11 bases separating them. This CDR3 comprises 14 residues. This chain's CDR3 is CASSSLRQNQPQHF. CDR3 bases: TGTGCCAGCAGTTCTCTCCGCCAAAATCAGCCCCAGCATTTT.

This clone was picked up a small number of times. The chain uses TRBV7-6 and TRBJ1-5, with 8 bases that match TRBD1. Germline CDR1 SGHVS, CDR2 FNYEAQ. J was trimmed by 6 bases and V by 5 bases; bases with no gene match: 3. The CDR3 covers 13 residues. The chain's CDR3 is CASSTGGGQPQHF. CDR3 DNA sequence: TGTGCCAGCAGCACAGGGGGAGGTCAGCCCCAGCATTTT.

This clone showed up just once. V usage is TRBV5-1 and J usage is TRBJ2-7; D tentatively reads TRBD1 or TRBD2 (5 bases each). This CDR3 spans 14 amino acids. V lost 4 bases, J lost 5 bases, and 16 bases lay in between. Germline V lookup: CDR1 SGHRS, CDR2 YFSETQ. The CDR3, as DNA: TGCGCCAGCAGCCTCCGACAGACCGGGGACGAGCAGTACTTC. It yields the protein CASSLRQTGDEQYF.

The chain uses TRBV6-6 and TRBJ1-3; tentative D call: TRBD1 (6 bases). The CDR3 loop spans 15 amino acids. The ends were cut back, 7 bases at V and 4 bases at J, with 17 bases in the middle. In germline, CDR1 is MNHNY, CDR2 SVGAGI (reference sequence). The CDR3 DNA is TGTGCCAGCACCAACTGGGGGGCAGGGGGAAACACCATATATTTT. It codes for CASTNWGAGGNTIYF.

This clone came up once. This chain links TRBV6-6 with TRBJ2-7; the D is unclear. The CDR3 extends over 14 amino acids. Germline loops: CDR1 MNHNY, CDR2 SVGAGI (reference sequence). Trimming stripped 4 bases from V and 2 bases from J, with 12 bases between. The CDR3 reads CASSSDTKTYEQYF. The CDR3 DNA reads TGTGCCAGCAGTTCAGACACCAAAACCTACGAGCAGTACTTC.

V usage is TRBV29-1 and J usage is TRBJ1-1; TRBD1 matches 10 bases. Per germline, CDR1 SQVTM and CDR2 ANQGSEA. The CDR3 loop spans 15 amino acids. The V segment lost 5 bases and the J segment 1 base; nucleotides outside the gene matches: 7. The CDR3 region has the DNA TGCAGCGTTACTGCGGGGACAGGGGCGAACACTGAAGCTTTCTTT. Encoded protein: CSVTAGTGANTEAFF.

This clone was observed a few times. The rearrangement joins TRBV7-2 to TRBJ2-2; 8 bases fit TRBD2. This CDR3 spans 15 amino acids. Trimming cost V 1 base and J 3 bases; bases outside gene matches: 1. The germline V gene has CDR1 SGHTA and CDR2 FQGNSA. The CDR3: CASSLVGGDTGELFF. The CDR3 nucleotides are TGTGCCAGCAGCTTAGTCGGGGGGGACACCGGGGAGCTGTTTTTT.

The genes are TRBV29-1 and TRBJ2-3; no definite D call. V lost 7 bases, J lost 2 bases, and 13 bases lay in between. CDR1 SQVTM and CDR2 ANQGSEA come from the germline V gene. The CDR3 loop spans 13 amino acids. The CDR3 sequence: CSADGSNTDTQYF. CDR3 sequence (DNA): TGCAGCGCGGACGGATCCAACACAGATACGCAGTATTTT.

The V call is TRBV21-1, the J call TRBJ2-7; TRBD2, the table's D call, was not compared with the DNA. TRBV21-1 is recorded as a pseudogene. The CDR3 sequence is 15 residues long. CDR3 sequence reads: CASIPGGTRSYEQYF. CDR3 DNA sequence: TGTGCCAGCATCCCAGGGGGGACTAGGTCCTACGAGCAGTACTTC.

The chain is built from TRBV10-3 and TRBJ2-7; 10 bases are a match to TRBD1. V lost 3 bases and J lost 4; bases outside the gene matches: 6. The CDR3 runs 15 residues. The germline gives CDR1 ENHRY, CDR2 SYGVKD. The CDR3: CAISEPGQGSYEQYF. As DNA, the CDR3 is TGTGCCATCAGTGAACCGGGACAGGGGAGTTACGAGCAGTACTTC.